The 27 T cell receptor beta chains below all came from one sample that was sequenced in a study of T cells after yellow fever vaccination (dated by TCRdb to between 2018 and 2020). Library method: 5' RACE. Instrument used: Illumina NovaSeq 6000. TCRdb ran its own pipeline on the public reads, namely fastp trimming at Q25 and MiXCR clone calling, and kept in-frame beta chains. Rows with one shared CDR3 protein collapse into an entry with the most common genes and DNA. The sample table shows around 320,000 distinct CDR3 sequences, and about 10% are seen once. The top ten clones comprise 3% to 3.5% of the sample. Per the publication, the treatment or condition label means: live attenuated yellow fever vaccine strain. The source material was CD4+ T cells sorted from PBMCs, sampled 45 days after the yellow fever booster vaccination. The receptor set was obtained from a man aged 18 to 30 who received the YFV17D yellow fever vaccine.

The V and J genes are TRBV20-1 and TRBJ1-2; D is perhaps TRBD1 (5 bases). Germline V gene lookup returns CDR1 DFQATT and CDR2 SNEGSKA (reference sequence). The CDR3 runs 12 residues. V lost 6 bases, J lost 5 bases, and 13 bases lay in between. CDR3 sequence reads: CSAVPGPYGYTF. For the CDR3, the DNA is TGCAGTGCCGTCCCGGGGCCTTATGGCTACACCTTC.

For the CDR3, the DNA is TGTGCCAGCAGTTTATCTGAAATAAACACCGGGGAGCTGTTTTTT. Encoded protein: CASSLSEINTGELFF. The V gene is TRBV12-3 or TRBV12-4, the J gene TRBJ2-2; D unclear. The V end lost 2 bases, the J end lost 2 bases, and 9 bases lay between the germline ends. The CDR3 contains 15 residues.

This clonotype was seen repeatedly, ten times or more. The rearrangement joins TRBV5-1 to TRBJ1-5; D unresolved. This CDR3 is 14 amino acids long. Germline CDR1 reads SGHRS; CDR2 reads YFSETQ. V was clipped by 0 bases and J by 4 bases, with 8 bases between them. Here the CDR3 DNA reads TGCGCCAGCAGCTTGGGTGCAGCTAATCAGCCCCAGCATTTT. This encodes CASSLGAANQPQHF.

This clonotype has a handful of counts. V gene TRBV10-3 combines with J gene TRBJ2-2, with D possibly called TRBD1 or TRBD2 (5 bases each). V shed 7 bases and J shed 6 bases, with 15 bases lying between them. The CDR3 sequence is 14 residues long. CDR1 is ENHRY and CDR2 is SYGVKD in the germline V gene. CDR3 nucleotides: TGTGCCATCATGGGACCCAATTCCGCCGGGGAGCTGTTTTTT. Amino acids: CAIMGPNSAGELFF.

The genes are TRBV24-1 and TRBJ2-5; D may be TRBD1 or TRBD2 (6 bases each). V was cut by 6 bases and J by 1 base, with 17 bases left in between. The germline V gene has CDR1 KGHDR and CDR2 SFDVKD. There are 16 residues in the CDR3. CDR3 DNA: TGTGCCACCAGTCCCTCTGGAAGGGGGGTCCAAGAGACCCAGTACTTC. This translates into CATSPSGRGVQETQYF.

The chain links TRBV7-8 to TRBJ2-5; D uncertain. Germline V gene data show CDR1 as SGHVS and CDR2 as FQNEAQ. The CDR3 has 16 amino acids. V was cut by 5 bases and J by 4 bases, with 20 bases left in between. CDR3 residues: CASSIPPWSRPETQYF. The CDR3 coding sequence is TGTGCCAGCAGCATCCCCCCTTGGTCAAGGCCAGAGACCCAGTACTTC.

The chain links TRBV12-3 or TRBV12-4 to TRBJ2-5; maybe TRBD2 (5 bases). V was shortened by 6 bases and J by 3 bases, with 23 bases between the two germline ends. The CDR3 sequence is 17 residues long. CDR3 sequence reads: CASSPRAGIKAEETQYF. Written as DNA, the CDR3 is TGTGCCAGCAGCCCCCGGGCAGGCATAAAAGCGGAAGAGACCCAGTACTTC.

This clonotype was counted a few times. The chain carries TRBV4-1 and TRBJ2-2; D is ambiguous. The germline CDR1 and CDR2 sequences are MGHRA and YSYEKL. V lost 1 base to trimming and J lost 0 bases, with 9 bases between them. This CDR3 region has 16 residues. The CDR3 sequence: CASSQVRLTNTGELFF. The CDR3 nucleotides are TGCGCCAGCAGCCAAGTGCGGCTAACGAACACCGGGGAGCTGTTTTTT.

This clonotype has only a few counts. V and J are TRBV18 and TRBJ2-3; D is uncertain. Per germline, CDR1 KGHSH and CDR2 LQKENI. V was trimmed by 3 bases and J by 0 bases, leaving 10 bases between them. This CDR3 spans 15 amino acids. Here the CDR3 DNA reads TGTGCCAGCTCACCTTGGGTGGGTAGCACAGATACGCAGTATTTT. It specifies CASSPWVGSTDTQYF.

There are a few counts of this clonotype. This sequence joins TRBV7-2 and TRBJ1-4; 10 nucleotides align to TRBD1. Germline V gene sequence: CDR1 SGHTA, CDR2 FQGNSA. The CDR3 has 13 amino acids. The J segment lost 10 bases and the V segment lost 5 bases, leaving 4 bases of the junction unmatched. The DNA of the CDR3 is TGTGCCAGCAGCCCAGGACAGGGGGGAAAACTGTTTTTT. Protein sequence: CASSPGQGGKLFF. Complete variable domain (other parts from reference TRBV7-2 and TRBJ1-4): GAGVSQSPSNKVTEKGKDVELRCDPISGHTALYWYRQSLGQGLEFLIYFQGNSAPDKSGLPSDRFSAERTGGSVSTLTIQRTQQEDSAVYLCASSPGQGGKLFFGSGTQLSVL.

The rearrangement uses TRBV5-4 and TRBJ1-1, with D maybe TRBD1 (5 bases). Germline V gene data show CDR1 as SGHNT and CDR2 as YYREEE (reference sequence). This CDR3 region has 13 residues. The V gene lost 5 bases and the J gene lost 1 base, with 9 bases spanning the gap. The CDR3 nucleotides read TGTGCCAGCAGACCACAGGCGAACACTGAAGCTTTCTTT. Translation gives CASRPQANTEAFF.

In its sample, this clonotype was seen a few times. The CDR3 DNA reads TGCAGTGCTAGCCCTTCAGGGCTCGGAAATCAGCCCCAGCATTTT. Translating it yields CSASPSGLGNQPQHF. The rearrangement uses TRBV20-1 and TRBJ1-5, with a possible D match to TRBD1 (5 bases). V shed 3 bases and J shed 4 bases, with 16 bases lying between them. Germline CDR1 is DFQATT and CDR2 is SNEGSKA (reference sequence). The CDR3 spans 15 residues.

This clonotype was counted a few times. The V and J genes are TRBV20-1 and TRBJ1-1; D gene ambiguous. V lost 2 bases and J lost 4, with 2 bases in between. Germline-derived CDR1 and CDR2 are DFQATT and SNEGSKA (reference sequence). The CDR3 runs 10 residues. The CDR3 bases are TGCAGTGCTAGATTCACTGAAGCTTTCTTT. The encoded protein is CSARFTEAFF.

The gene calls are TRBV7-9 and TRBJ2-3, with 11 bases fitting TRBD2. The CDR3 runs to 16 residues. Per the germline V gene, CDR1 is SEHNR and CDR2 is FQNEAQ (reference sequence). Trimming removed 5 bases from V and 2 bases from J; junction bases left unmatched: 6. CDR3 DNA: TGTGCCAGCAGCCCAGGACTAGCGGGCCTCACAGATACGCAGTATTTT. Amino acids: CASSPGLAGLTDTQYF.

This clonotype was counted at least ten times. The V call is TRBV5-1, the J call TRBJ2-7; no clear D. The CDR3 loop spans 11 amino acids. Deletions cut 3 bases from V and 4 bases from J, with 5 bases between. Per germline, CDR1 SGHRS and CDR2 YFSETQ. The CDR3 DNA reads TGCGCCAGCAGCTCCGATTACGAGCAGTACTTC. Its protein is CASSSDYEQYF.

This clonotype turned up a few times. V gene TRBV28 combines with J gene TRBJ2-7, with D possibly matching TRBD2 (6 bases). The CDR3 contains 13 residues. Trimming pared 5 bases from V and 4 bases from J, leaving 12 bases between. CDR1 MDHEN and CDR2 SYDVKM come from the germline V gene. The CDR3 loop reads CASSPPGVYEQYV. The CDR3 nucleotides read TGTGCCAGCAGTCCTCCGGGGGTTTACGAGCAGTACGTC.

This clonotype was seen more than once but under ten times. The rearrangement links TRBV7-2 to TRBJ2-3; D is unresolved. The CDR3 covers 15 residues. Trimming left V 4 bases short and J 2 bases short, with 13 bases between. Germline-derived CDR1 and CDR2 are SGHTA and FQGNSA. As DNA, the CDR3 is TGTGCCAGCAGCTCTAACATACCATCCACAGATACGCAGTATTTT. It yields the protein CASSSNIPSTDTQYF.

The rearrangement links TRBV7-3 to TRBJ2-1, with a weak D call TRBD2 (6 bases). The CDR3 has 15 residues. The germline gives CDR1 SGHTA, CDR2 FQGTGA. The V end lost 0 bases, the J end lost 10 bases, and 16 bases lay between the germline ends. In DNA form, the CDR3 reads TGTGCCAGCAGCTTAACGGCCCTTCCCGGGGGAGAGCAGTTCTTC. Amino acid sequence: CASSLTALPGGEQFF.

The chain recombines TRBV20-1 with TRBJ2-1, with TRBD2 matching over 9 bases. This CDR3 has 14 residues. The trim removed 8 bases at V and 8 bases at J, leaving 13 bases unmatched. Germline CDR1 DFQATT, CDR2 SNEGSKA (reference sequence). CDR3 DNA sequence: TGCAGTACGGCGGGGGGGCTCAGTAGGTATGAGCAGTTCTTC. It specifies CSTAGGLSRYEQFF.

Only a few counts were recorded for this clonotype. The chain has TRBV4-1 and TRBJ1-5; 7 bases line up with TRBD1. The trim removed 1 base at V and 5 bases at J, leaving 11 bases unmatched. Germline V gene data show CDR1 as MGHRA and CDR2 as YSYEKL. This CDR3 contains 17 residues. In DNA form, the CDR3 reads TGCGCCAGCAGCCAAGGCCCCGGGAGGGGGCTCGATCAGCCCCAGCATTTT. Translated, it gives CASSQGPGRGLDQPQHF.

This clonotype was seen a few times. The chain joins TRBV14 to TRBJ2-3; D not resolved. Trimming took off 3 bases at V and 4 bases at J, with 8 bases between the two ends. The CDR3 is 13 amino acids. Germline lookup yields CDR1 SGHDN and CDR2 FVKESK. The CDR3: CASSQNPADTQYF. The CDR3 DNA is TGTGCCAGCAGCCAGAACCCAGCAGATACGCAGTATTTT.

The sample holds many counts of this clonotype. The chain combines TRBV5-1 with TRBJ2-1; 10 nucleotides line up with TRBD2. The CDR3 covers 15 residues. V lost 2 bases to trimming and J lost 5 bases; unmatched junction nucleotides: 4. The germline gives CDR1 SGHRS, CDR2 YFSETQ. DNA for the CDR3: TGCGCCAGCAGCTTATTAGCGGGGGGAGACAATGAGCAGTTCTTC. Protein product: CASSLLAGGDNEQFF.

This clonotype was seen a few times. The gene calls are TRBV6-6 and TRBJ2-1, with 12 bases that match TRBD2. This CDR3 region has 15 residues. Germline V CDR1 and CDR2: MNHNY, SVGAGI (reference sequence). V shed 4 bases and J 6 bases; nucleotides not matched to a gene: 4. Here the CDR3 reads CASSSATSGGNEQFF. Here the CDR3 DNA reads TGTGCCAGCAGTTCCGCGACTAGCGGGGGCAATGAGCAGTTCTTC.

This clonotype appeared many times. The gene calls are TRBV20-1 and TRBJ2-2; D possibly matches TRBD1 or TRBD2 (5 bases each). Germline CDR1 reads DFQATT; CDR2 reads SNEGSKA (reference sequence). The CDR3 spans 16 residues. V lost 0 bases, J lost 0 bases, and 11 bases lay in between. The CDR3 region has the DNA TGCAGTGCTAGAGATCCGAGGGGCCCGAACACCGGGGAGCTGTTTTTT. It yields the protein CSARDPRGPNTGELFF.

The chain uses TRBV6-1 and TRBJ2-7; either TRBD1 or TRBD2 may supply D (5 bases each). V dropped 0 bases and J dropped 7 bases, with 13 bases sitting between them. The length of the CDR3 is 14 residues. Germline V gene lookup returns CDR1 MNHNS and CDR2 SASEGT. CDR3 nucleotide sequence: TGTGCCAGCAGTGAAGCGGGGGTTAGGGGTGAGCAGTACGTC. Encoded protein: CASSEAGVRGEQYV.

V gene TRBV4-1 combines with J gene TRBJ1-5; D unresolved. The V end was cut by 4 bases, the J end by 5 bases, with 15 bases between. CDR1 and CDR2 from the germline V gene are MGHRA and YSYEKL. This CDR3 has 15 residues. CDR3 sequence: CASSLRASSDQPQHF. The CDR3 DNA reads TGCGCCAGCAGCCTAAGAGCAAGTTCAGATCAGCCCCAGCATTTT.

The CDR3 DNA follows: TGTGCCAGCAGCTCTTGGGTTAGCACAGATACGCAGTATTTT. This gives the protein CASSSWVSTDTQYF. The chain carries TRBV7-9 and TRBJ2-3; D is uncertain. CDR1 SEHNR and CDR2 FQNEAQ come from the germline V gene (reference sequence). This CDR3 contains 14 residues. Trimming cost V 4 bases and J 0 bases, with 8 bases left between them.